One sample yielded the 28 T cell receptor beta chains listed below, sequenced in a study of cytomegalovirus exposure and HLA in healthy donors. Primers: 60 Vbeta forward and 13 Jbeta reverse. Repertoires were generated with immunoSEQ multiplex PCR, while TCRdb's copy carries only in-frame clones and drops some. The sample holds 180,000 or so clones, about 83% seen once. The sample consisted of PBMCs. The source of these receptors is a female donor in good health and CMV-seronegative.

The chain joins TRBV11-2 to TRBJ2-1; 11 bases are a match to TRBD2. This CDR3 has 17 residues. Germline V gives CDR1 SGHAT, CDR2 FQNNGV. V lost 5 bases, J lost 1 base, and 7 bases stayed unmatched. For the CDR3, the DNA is TGTGCCAGCAGCCAAACTAGCGGGGGTACGTCCTACAATGAGCAGTTCTTC. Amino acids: CASSQTSGGTSYNEQFF.

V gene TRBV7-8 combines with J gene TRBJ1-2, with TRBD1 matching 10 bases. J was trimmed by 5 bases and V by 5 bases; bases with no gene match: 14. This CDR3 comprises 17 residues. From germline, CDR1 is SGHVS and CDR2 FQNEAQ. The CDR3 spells CASSLRDRGAGNYGYTF. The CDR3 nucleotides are TGTGCCAGCAGCCTAAGGGACAGGGGCGCGGGGAATTATGGCTACACCTTC.

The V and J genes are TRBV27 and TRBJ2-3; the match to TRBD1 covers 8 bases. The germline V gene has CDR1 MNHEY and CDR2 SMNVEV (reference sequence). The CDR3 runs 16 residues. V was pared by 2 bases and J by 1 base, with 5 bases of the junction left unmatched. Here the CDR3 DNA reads TGTGCCAGCAGTTTAGGTCCGGGACAGGGCACAGATACGCAGTATTTT. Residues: CASSLGPGQGTDTQYF.

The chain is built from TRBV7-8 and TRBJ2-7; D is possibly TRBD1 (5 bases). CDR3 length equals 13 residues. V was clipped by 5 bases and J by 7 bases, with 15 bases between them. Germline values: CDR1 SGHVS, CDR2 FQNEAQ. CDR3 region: CASSPQVTGEQYF. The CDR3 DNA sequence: TGTGCCAGCAGCCCTCAAGTCACAGGAGAGCAGTACTTC.

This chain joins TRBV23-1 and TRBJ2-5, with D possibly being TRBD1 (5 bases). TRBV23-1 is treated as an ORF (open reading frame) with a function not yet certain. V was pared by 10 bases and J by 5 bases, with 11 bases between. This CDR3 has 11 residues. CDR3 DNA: TGCGCCAACAAGCACAGGGAGACCCAGTACTTC. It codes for CANKHRETQYF.

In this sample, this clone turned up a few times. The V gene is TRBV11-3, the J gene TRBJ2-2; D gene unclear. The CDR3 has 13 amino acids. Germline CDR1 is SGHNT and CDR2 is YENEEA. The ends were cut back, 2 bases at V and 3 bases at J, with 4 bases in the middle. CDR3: CASSLYYTGELFF. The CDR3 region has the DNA TGTGCCAGCAGCTTATACTACACCGGGGAGCTGTTTTTT.

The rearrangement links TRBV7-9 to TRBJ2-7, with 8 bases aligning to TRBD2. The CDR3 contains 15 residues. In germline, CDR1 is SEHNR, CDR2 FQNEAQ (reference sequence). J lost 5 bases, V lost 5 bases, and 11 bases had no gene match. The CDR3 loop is CASSPGGLAGHEQYF. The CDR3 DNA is TGTGCCAGCAGCCCGGGGGGGCTAGCGGGCCACGAGCAGTACTTC.

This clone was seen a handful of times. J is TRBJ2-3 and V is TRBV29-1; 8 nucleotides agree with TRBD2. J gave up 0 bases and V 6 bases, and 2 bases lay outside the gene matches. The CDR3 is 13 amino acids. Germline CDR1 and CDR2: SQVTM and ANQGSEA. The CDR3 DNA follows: TGCAGCGTAGCGGGGGTTAGCACAGATACGCAGTATTTT. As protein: CSVAGVSTDTQYF.

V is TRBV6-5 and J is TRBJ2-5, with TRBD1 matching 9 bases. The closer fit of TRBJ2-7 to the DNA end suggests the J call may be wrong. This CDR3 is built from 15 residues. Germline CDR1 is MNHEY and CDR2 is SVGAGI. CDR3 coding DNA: TGTGCCAGCAGTTCCCTAGGACAGGGGAGGATCGAGCAGTACTTC. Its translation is CASSSLGQGRIEQYF.

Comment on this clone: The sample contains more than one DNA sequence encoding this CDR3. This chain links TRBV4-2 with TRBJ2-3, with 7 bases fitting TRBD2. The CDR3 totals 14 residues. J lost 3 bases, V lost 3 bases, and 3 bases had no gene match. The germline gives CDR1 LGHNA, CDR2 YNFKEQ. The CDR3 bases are TGTGCCAGCAGCCAGGCTAGCGGTACAGATACGCAGTATTTT. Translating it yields CASSQASGTDTQYF.

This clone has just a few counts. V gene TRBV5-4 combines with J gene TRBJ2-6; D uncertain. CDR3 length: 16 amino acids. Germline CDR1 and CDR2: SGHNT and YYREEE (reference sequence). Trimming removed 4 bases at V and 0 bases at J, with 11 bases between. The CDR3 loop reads CASSALPSSGANVLTF. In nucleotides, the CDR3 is TGTGCCAGCAGCGCCTTACCGAGCTCTGGGGCCAACGTCCTGACTTTC.

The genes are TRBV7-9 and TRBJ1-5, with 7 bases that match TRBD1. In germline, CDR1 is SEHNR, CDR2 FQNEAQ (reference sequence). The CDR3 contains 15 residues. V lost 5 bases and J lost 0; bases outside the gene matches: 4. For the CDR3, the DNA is TGTGCCAGCAGCCTCACAGGGGATAGCAATCAGCCCCAGCATTTT. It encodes CASSLTGDSNQPQHF.

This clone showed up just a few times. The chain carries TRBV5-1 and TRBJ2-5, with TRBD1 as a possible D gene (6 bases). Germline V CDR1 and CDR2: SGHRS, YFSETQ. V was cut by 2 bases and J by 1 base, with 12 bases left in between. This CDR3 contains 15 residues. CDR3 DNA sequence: TGCGCCAGCAGCTTCATCGGGACAACCCAAGAGACCCAGTACTTC. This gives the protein CASSFIGTTQETQYF.

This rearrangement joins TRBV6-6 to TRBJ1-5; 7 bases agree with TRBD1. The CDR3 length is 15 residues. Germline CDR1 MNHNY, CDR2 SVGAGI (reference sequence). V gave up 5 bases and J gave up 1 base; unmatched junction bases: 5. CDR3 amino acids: CASSLKGGSNQPQHF. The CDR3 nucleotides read TGTGCCAGCAGTCTTAAAGGGGGCAGCAATCAGCCCCAGCATTTT.

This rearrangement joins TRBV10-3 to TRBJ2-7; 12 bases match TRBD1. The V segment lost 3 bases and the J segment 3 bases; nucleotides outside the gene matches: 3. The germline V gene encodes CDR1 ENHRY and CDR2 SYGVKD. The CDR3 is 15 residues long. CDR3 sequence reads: CAISEGTGGIYEQYF. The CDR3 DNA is TGTGCCATCAGTGAAGGGACAGGGGGCATCTACGAGCAGTACTTC.

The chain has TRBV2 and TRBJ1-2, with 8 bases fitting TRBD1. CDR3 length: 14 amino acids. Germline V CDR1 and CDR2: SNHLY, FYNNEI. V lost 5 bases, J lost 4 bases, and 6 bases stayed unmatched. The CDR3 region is CASSTRGRSYGYTF. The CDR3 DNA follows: TGTGCCAGCAGTACCAGGGGGCGTTCCTATGGCTACACCTTC.

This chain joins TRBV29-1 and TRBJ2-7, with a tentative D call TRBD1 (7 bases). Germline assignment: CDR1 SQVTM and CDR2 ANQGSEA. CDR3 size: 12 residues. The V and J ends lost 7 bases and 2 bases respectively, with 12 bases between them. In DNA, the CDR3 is TGCAGCGCGGCAGGGGGGCCCTACGAGCAGTACTTC. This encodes CSAAGGPYEQYF.

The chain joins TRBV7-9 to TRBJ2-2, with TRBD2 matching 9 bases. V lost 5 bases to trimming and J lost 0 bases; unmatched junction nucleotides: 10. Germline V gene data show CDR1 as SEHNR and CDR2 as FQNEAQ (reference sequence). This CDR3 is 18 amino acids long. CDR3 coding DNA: TGTGCCAGCAGCGCTTTCCGGCGGGGGGGCCCGAACACCGGGGAGCTGTTTTTT. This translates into CASSAFRRGGPNTGELFF.

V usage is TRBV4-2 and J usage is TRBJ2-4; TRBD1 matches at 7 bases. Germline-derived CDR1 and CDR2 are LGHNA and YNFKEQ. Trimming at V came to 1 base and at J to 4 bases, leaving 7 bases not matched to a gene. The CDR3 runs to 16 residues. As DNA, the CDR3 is TGTGCCAGCAGCCAAGGGCTCAGGGGGAATAAAAACATTCAGTACTTC. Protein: CASSQGLRGNKNIQYF.

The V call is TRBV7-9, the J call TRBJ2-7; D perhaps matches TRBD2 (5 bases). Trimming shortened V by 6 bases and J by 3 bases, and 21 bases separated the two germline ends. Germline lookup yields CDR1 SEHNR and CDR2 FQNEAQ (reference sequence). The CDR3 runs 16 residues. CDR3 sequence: CASSKFRARDYYEQYF. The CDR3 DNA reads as TGTGCCAGCAGTAAATTTAGAGCCCGGGATTACTACGAGCAGTACTTC.

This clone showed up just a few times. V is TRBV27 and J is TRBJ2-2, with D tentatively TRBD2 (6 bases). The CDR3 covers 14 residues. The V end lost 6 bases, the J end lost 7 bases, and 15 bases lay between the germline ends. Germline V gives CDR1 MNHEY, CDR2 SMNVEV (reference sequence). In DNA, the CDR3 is TGTGCCAGCAGCACTCTGGGGGGTTACGGGGAGCTGTTTTTT. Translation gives CASSTLGGYGELFF.

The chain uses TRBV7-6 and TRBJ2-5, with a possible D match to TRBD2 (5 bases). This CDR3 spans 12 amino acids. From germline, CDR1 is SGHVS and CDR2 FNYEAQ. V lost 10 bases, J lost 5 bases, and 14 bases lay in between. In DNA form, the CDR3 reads TGTGCCACCACGGGGATTGAGGAGACCCAGTACTTC. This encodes CATTGIEETQYF.

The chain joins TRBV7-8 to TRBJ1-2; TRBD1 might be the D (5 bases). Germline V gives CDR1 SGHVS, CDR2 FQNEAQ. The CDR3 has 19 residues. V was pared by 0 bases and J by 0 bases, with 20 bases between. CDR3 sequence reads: CASSLAFIGATRANYGYTF. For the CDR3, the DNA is TGTGCCAGCAGCTTAGCGTTTATTGGGGCGACCAGAGCTAACTATGGCTACACCTTC.

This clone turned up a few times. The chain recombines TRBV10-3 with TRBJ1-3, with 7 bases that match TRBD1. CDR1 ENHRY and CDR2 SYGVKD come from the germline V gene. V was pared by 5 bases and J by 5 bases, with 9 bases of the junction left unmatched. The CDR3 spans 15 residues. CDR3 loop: CAISSDRASRNTIYF. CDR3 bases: TGTGCCATCAGTTCAGACAGGGCGTCTCGAAACACCATATATTTT.

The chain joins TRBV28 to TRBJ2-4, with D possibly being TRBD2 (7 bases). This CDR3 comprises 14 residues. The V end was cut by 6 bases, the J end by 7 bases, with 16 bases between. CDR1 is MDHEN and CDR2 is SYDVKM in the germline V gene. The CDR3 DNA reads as TGTGCCAGCAGCCTAAGGGGGGGTGCGAACATTCAGTACTTC. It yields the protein CASSLRGGANIQYF.

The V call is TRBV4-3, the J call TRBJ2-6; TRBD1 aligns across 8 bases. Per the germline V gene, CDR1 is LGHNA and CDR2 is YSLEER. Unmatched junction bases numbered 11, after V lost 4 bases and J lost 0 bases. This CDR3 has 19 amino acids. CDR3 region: CASSRTGQGISSGANVLTF. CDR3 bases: TGCGCCAGCAGCCGTACCGGACAGGGTATTAGCTCTGGGGCCAACGTCCTGACTTTC.

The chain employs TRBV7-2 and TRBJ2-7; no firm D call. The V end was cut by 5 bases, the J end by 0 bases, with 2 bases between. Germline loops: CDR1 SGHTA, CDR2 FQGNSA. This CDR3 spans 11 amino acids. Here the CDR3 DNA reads TGTGCCAGCAGCCTCTCCTACGAGCAGTACTTC. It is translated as CASSLSYEQYF.

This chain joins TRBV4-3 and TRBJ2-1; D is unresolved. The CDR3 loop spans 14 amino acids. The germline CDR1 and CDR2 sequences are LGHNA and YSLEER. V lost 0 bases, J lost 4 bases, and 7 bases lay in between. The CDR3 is CASSQDSPYNEQFF. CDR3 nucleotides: TGCGCCAGCAGCCAAGATAGTCCTTACAATGAGCAGTTCTTC.